The sequence of this T cell receptor beta chain was determined in a study of blood T cell repertoires in COVID-19. Repertoires were generated with immunoSEQ multiplex PCR, while TCRdb's copy carries only in-frame clones and drops some. The sample records fewer than 250,000 clones, about 90% being singletons. The CDR3 contains 16 residues. Trimming took 6 bases from V and 6 from J; bases not matched to a gene: 15. Germline assignment: CDR1 LGHNT and CDR2 FRNRAP. Participants, about 18 to 90 years old, spanned more than 20 US areas. Recovered status applied to Cohort 3 donors who had two consecutive negative PCRs. It also applied to those with clearance or with symptom resolution.

The gene calls are TRBV12-5 and TRBJ1-2, with 8 positions matching TRBD1. Sequenced input: PBMCs or T cells enriched from blood (not recorded which). This clonotype was obtained from a woman aged 18-30 years who had recovered from COVID-19. This CDR3 reads CASGRDRGVYGDGYTF. In DNA, the CDR3 is TGTGCTAGTGGCCGAGACAGGGGAGTGTACGGGGATGGCTACACCTTC.